This entry lists 26 T cell receptor beta chains sequenced from one sample in a study of post-analysis software for immune sequencing data (dated by TCRdb to between 2014 and 2017). The full study reports these points: Significantly higher frequencies in patients than in controls were found for a few TRBV segments, including TRBV5-6, TRBV5-1 and TRBV20-1.

Antigens for these TCRs are unknown. The library was obtained by PCR. The data were produced on an Illumina HiSeq 2500. To reduce PCR and sequencing biases, unique molecular identifiers were incorporated into the TCR beta cDNA libraries. TCRdb cleaned the public reads at Q25 with fastp, built clones with MiXCR and kept in-frame beta chains. Duplicate CDR3 protein sequences are folded into a single record with the most common DNA and genes. This sample holds roughly 620,000 distinct CDR3 sequences; 44% were observed only once. Under 2% of the sample belongs to the ten largest clones. Sequenced sample: blood. The origin of the receptors is a girl aged 5-17 years with multiple sclerosis.

This clonotype has just a few counts. This chain joins TRBV4-1 and TRBJ2-1; D is perhaps TRBD2 (6 bases). V shed 3 bases and J shed 14 bases, with 17 bases lying between them. CDR3 size: 13 residues. In germline, CDR1 is MGHRA, CDR2 YSYEKL. CDR3 sequence: CASSHGLAGLEFF. The CDR3 DNA sequence: TGCGCCAGCAGCCACGGGCTGGCGGGGCTGGAGTTCTTC.

The chain is built from TRBV27 and TRBJ1-6, with D unclear. The length of the CDR3 is 15 residues. Germline CDR1 MNHEY, CDR2 SMNVEV (reference sequence). Between the trimmed V and J ends, which lost 0 bases and 10 bases, there was a span of 13 bases. In DNA form, the CDR3 reads TGTGCCAGCAGTTTATCGAGCGGTGGGATCTCACCCCTCCACTTT. This codes for CASSLSSGGISPLHF.

A few counts support this clonotype. The J gene is TRBJ2-1, the V gene TRBV12-3 or TRBV12-4, with 14 bases aligning to TRBD2. The CDR3 totals 16 residues. Trimming took 3 bases from V and 9 from J; bases not matched to a gene: 7. This CDR3 is CASSFGTSGGGSEQFF. CDR3 nucleotides: TGTGCCAGCAGTTTCGGGACTAGCGGGGGAGGTAGTGAGCAGTTCTTC.

This chain uses TRBV5-1 with TRBJ2-7; D possibly corresponds to TRBD1 (5 bases). From germline, CDR1 is SGHRS and CDR2 YFSETQ. The germline V and J ends were trimmed by 4 bases and 0 bases, with 14 bases remaining between them. The CDR3 totals 15 residues. The CDR3: CASSIRGHLSYEQYF. The CDR3 bases are TGCGCCAGCAGCATTAGGGGTCACCTCTCCTACGAGCAGTACTTC.

The chain combines TRBV7-8 with TRBJ1-2, with D perhaps matching TRBD1 (5 bases). Trimming removed 5 bases at V and 3 bases at J, with 13 bases between. Per the germline V gene, CDR1 is SGHVS and CDR2 is FQNEAQ. CDR3 length equals 14 residues. CDR3 residues: CASSPGGAYYGYTF. The DNA for the CDR3 is TGTGCCAGCAGCCCGGGGGGAGCTTACTATGGCTACACCTTC.

The J gene is TRBJ2-7, the V gene TRBV12-3 or TRBV12-4; the D gene is possibly TRBD1 (6 bases). Trimming took off 8 bases at V and 1 base at J, with 12 bases between the two ends. This CDR3 comprises 13 residues. CDR3 nucleotide sequence: TGTGCCAGCCGGAACAGGGCATCCTACGAGCAGTACTTC. It translates to CASRNRASYEQYF.

As for this clonotype: The conserved phenylalanine or tryptophan is not found at the CDR3 terminus, so this likely reflects a read error. The V gene is TRBV12-3 or TRBV12-4, the J gene TRBJ1-5; tentative D call: TRBD1 (5 bases). This CDR3 region has 12 residues. V gave up 6 bases and J gave up 5 bases, with 8 bases separating them. DNA for the CDR3: TGTGCCAGCAGGGCGGGGGATCAGCCCCAGCATCTT. Translation: CASRAGDQPQHL.

The chain joins TRBV29-1 to TRBJ2-1; D possibly corresponds to TRBD1 (6 bases). Looked up from germline, CDR1 is SQVTM and CDR2 is ANQGSEA. This CDR3 has 14 amino acids. V was pared by 8 bases and J by 2 bases, with 16 bases between. The CDR3: CSSSPGDPYNEQFF. The CDR3 DNA follows: TGCAGCTCTTCCCCAGGGGATCCCTACAATGAGCAGTTCTTC.

This clonotype turned up a few times. The V call is TRBV6-5, the J call TRBJ1-4, with D maybe TRBD1 (5 bases). The germline V gene encodes CDR1 MNHEY and CDR2 SVGAGI. The CDR3 covers 15 residues. V lost 5 bases and J 2 bases, leaving 12 bases between the germline ends. CDR3 in DNA: TGTGCCAGCAGTGACCCGACAGATACTAATGAAAAACTGTTTTTT. It specifies CASSDPTDTNEKLFF.

The chain has TRBV15 and TRBJ2-7; possibly TRBD1 for D (5 bases). Trimming pared 5 bases from V and 1 base from J, leaving 18 bases between. The CDR3 length is 16 residues. The germline V gene has CDR1 LNHNV and CDR2 YYDKDF (reference sequence). DNA for the CDR3: TGTGCCACCAGCCCCGGAAAGCAGGGCTTATCCTACGAGCAGTACTTC. Protein sequence: CATSPGKQGLSYEQYF.

The V call is TRBV6-4, the J call TRBJ2-3; 7 bases are shared with TRBD2. Losses at the gene ends were 6 bases for V and 2 bases for J; bases not matched to a gene: 5. The CDR3 length is 14 residues. The germline V gene has CDR1 MRHNA and CDR2 SNTAGT. The CDR3 region has the DNA TGTGCCAGCAGGGACAAGCGGGACACAGATACGCAGTATTTT. This translates into CASRDKRDTDTQYF.

This clonotype was seen only a few times. V gene TRBV12-3 or TRBV12-4 combines with J gene TRBJ2-1; D assignment may be TRBD1 or TRBD2 (7 bases each). The CDR3 spans 20 residues. V lost 5 bases and J lost 5, with 31 bases in between. This CDR3 reads CASSPGLDRPDGRANNEQFF. CDR3 nucleotides: TGTGCCAGCAGTCCGGGGCTGGACAGGCCGGATGGGAGGGCCAACAATGAGCAGTTCTTC.

The V gene is TRBV12-3 or TRBV12-4, the J gene TRBJ2-3; 12 positions match TRBD2. V lost 1 base to trimming and J lost 2 bases; unmatched junction nucleotides: 10. This CDR3 comprises 19 residues. The CDR3 reads CASSLDGLAGPLYTDTQYF. CDR3 DNA sequence: TGTGCCAGCAGTTTAGACGGACTAGCGGGGCCCCTATACACAGATACGCAGTATTTT.

V and J are TRBV13 and TRBJ1-1, with D possibly TRBD1 on 5 matching bases. Germline lookup yields CDR1 PRHDT and CDR2 FYEKMQ (reference sequence). The CDR3 has 17 residues. Trimming shortened V by 5 bases and J by 4 bases, and 23 bases separated the two germline ends. CDR3 bases: TGTGCCAGCAGCCTAAGAGGCCGGGGCCAAGGGAGCACTGAAGCTTTCTTT. This translates into CASSLRGRGQGSTEAFF.

This clonotype was recorded a few times. V and J are TRBV12-3 or TRBV12-4 and TRBJ2-3; TRBD2 agrees at 12 bases. The V and J ends lost 5 bases and 6 bases, in that order; junction bases with no gene match: 18. The CDR3 contains 19 residues. CDR3 loop: CASSIRAVATSGRVDTQYF. CDR3 in DNA: TGTGCCAGCAGTATTAGGGCCGTGGCGACTAGCGGGAGAGTGGATACGCAGTATTTT.

This clonotype was seen just once. This sequence joins TRBV20-1 and TRBJ1-1; TRBD1 is a possible D gene (6 bases). CDR3 length: 14 residues. The germline gives CDR1 DFQATT, CDR2 SNEGSKA (reference sequence). Deletions cut 2 bases from V and 3 bases from J, with 13 bases between. The DNA of the CDR3 is TGCAGTGCTAGACGTCGGGACATGTACACTGAAGCTTTCTTT. Residues: CSARRRDMYTEAFF.

A few counts support this clonotype. The chain links TRBV5-1 to TRBJ2-3; the D gene is possibly TRBD2 (6 bases). This CDR3 contains 14 residues. V was shortened by 7 bases and J by 4 bases, with 16 bases between the two germline ends. The germline V gene has CDR1 SGHRS and CDR2 YFSETQ. The CDR3 nucleotides read TGCGCCAGCTTCCGGGACTGGAACCCAGATACGCAGTATTTT. Translated: CASFRDWNPDTQYF.

There are a few counts of this clonotype. This chain connects TRBV12-3 or TRBV12-4 to TRBJ2-1; D perhaps matches TRBD2 (7 bases). Trimming removed 3 bases at V and 7 bases at J, with 13 bases between. The CDR3 length is 14 residues. The CDR3 DNA reads TGTGCCAGCAGTTTTCGGGGGGCCGGGAATGAGCAGTTCTTC. Protein product: CASSFRGAGNEQFF.

In its sample, this clonotype was seen a few times. The V and J genes are TRBV5-1 and TRBJ2-1; D remains ambiguous. CDR1 and CDR2 from the germline V gene are SGHRS and YFSETQ. CDR3 size: 16 residues. V was pared by 4 bases and J by 6 bases, with 20 bases between. CDR3 in amino acids: CASSGDTRGIGNEQFF. CDR3 in DNA: TGCGCCAGCAGCGGAGACACCCGCGGAATTGGCAATGAGCAGTTCTTC.

In its sample, this clonotype was seen a few times. This chain joins TRBV12-3 or TRBV12-4 and TRBJ2-7; D is perhaps TRBD1 (5 bases). The CDR3 covers 13 residues. Trimming took 8 bases from V and 0 from J, leaving 11 bases between them. CDR3 protein: CASWGGTSYEQYF. CDR3 nucleotide sequence: TGTGCCAGCTGGGGCGGAACCTCCTACGAGCAGTACTTC.

In its sample, this clonotype was seen a few times. The chain joins TRBV4-1 to TRBJ1-2; D remains ambiguous. The CDR3 length is 16 residues. Per germline, CDR1 MGHRA and CDR2 YSYEKL. V lost 0 bases to trimming and J lost 2 bases, with 13 bases between them. This CDR3 is CASSQDGSAGNYGYTF. As DNA, the CDR3 is TGCGCCAGCAGCCAAGATGGGAGTGCGGGGAACTATGGCTACACCTTC.

The chain links TRBV5-1 to TRBJ2-1; TRBD2 aligns across 8 bases. Germline trimming cut 0 bases from V and 8 bases from J; bases unmatched to any gene: 7. The CDR3 has 15 amino acids. The germline gives CDR1 SGHRS, CDR2 YFSETQ. In DNA form, the CDR3 reads TGCGCCAGCAGCTTGGAGCCGGGAGGGGGAGATGAGCAGTTCTTC. As protein: CASSLEPGGGDEQFF.

This chain links TRBV27 with TRBJ1-5; no definite D call. The CDR3 runs to 13 residues. The ends were cut back, 3 bases at V and 5 bases at J, with 8 bases in the middle. Germline-derived CDR1 and CDR2 are MNHEY and SMNVEV (reference sequence). The CDR3 here is CASSFGLHQPQHF. CDR3 DNA: TGTGCCAGCAGTTTTGGTTTACATCAGCCCCAGCATTTT.

V and J are TRBV20-1 and TRBJ2-5; 11 nucleotides match TRBD2. The CDR3 is made up of 13 amino acids. V lost 3 bases to trimming and J lost 3 bases; unmatched junction nucleotides: 0. The germline CDR1 and CDR2 sequences are DFQATT and SNEGSKA (reference sequence). This CDR3 is CSARTSGKETQYF. In DNA form, the CDR3 reads TGCAGTGCTAGGACTAGCGGGAAAGAGACCCAGTACTTC.

The genes are TRBV6-1 and TRBJ2-3; possibly TRBD2 for D (6 bases). The CDR3 is 15 amino acids. Germline V gives CDR1 MNHNS, CDR2 SASEGT. Trimming shortened V by 1 base and J by 5 bases, and 13 bases separated the two germline ends. In DNA, the CDR3 is TGTGCCAGCAGTGAAGTGGGACTGGGGGGAGATACGCAGTATTTT. Its translation is CASSEVGLGGDTQYF.

A few counts support this clonotype. The chain has TRBV5-1 and TRBJ2-6; D is undetermined. The V end was cut by 1 base, the J end by 0 bases, with 5 bases between. Germline V gives CDR1 SGHRS, CDR2 YFSETQ. The length of the CDR3 is 15 residues. CDR3 loop: CASSLWVSGANVLTF. The CDR3 nucleotides are TGCGCCAGCAGCTTGTGGGTCTCTGGGGCCAACGTCCTGACTTTC. The complete variable domain, with remaining parts taken from reference TRBV5-1 and TRBJ2-6, reads KAGVTQTPRYLIKTRGQQVTLSCSPISGHRSVSWYQQTPGQGLQFLFEYFSETQRNKGNFPGRFSGRQFSNSRSEMNVSTLELGDSALYLCASSLWVSGANVLTFGAGSRLTVL.